Listed here are 20 T cell receptor beta chains from one sample, sequenced in a study of cytomegalovirus exposure and HLA in healthy donors. Using immunoSEQ multiplex PCR, the repertoire was profiled, and TCRdb retains in-frame clones only, with some absent. The table lists about 130,000 clones, approximately 94% of them singletons. The sample was PBMCs. These receptors all stem from a woman younger than 30 in good health and CMV-seronegative.

The rearrangement joins TRBV9 to TRBJ1-4, with TRBD1 matching over 8 bases. The V gene end was trimmed by 3 bases and the J gene end by 5 bases; junction bases not matched to a gene: 3. From germline, CDR1 is SGDLS and CDR2 YYNGEE. The CDR3 runs to 14 residues. CDR3 in amino acids: CASSATGANEKLFF. The CDR3 DNA sequence: TGTGCCAGCAGCGCGACAGGGGCGAATGAAAAACTGTTTTTT.

The chain carries TRBV11-2 and TRBJ1-1, with 8 nucleotides matching TRBD1. Germline values: CDR1 SGHAT, CDR2 FQNNGV. Trimming at V came to 6 bases and at J to 6 bases, leaving 9 bases not matched to a gene. CDR3 length: 14 residues. This chain's CDR3 is CASRQDRGSAEAFF. CDR3 bases: TGTGCCAGCAGGCAAGACAGGGGATCGGCTGAAGCTTTCTTT.

V is TRBV4-1 and J is TRBJ2-3; 8 bases line up with TRBD2. Trimming removed 3 bases from V and 0 bases from J; junction bases left unmatched: 5. The length of the CDR3 is 16 residues. Germline values: CDR1 MGHRA, CDR2 YSYEKL. For the CDR3, the DNA is TGCGCCAGCAGCCAGACCATAGCGGGAAGCACAGATACGCAGTATTTT. Translated: CASSQTIAGSTDTQYF.

This chain connects TRBV28 to TRBJ2-7; possible D gene TRBD2, 6 bases. CDR3 size: 15 residues. Germline V gene lookup returns CDR1 MDHEN and CDR2 SYDVKM. The V gene lost 1 base and the J gene lost 3 bases, with 13 bases spanning the gap. CDR3 protein: CASSLYAAGGYEQYF. The CDR3 coding sequence is TGTGCCAGCAGTTTATATGCAGCCGGGGGCTACGAGCAGTACTTC. The whole variable domain, remainder taken from reference TRBV28 and TRBJ2-7, is DVKVTQSSRYLVKRTGEKVFLECVQDMDHENMFWYRQDPGLGLRLIYFSYDVKMKEKGDIPEGYSVSREKKERFSLILESASTNQTSMYLCASSLYAAGGYEQYFGPGTRLTVT.

The V gene is TRBV7-3, the J gene TRBJ2-7; TRBD2 aligns across 8 bases. The CDR3 totals 15 residues. With 2 bases clipped from V and 3 bases from J, the junction kept 6 bases outside the gene matches. Germline assignment: CDR1 SGHTA and CDR2 FQGTGA. The DNA for the CDR3 is TGTGCCAGCAGCTTATCGGGCGGGAGGATCTACGAGCAGTACTTC. It yields the protein CASSLSGGRIYEQYF.

This chain connects TRBV25-1 to TRBJ1-4; perhaps TRBD1 as D (5 bases). V was cut by 1 base and J by 6 bases, with 12 bases left in between. This CDR3 is 15 amino acids long. CDR1 is MGHDK, CDR2 SYGVNS, per germline. The CDR3 reads CASSEWGIEDEKLFF. As DNA, the CDR3 is TGTGCCAGCAGTGAATGGGGCATTGAGGATGAAAAACTGTTTTTT.

The gene calls are TRBV27 and TRBJ2-7; 9 bases agree with TRBD1. The V and J ends lost 4 bases and 4 bases, in that order; junction bases with no gene match: 2. The CDR3 extends over 13 amino acids. From germline, CDR1 is MNHEY and CDR2 SMNVEV (reference sequence). For the CDR3, the DNA is TGTGCCAGCAGTTACAGGGGGCATTACGAGCAGTACTTC. Its protein product is CASSYRGHYEQYF.

This chain joins TRBV5-1 and TRBJ1-3, with D possibly TRBD1 on 5 matching bases. Trimming took off 3 bases at V and 6 bases at J, with 16 bases between the two ends. The CDR3 spans 15 residues. Germline V gives CDR1 SGHRS, CDR2 YFSETQ. The chain's CDR3 is CASSSHGTGSNTIYF. As DNA, the CDR3 is TGCGCCAGCAGCTCCCACGGCACAGGATCAAACACCATATATTTT. Full variable domain (remainder filled in from reference TRBV5-1 and TRBJ1-3): KAGVTQTPRYLIKTRGQQVTLSCSPISGHRSVSWYQQTPGQGLQFLFEYFSETQRNKGNFPGRFSGRQFSNSRSEMNVSTLELGDSALYLCASSSHGTGSNTIYFGEGSWLTVV.

The V and J genes are TRBV7-2 and TRBJ2-7; no reliable D call. The germline V and J ends were trimmed by 1 base and 0 bases, with 7 bases remaining between them. Germline CDR1 is SGHTA and CDR2 is FQGNSA. CDR3 length: 14 residues. The CDR3 region is CASSLVDFSYEQYF. The CDR3 DNA sequence: TGTGCCAGCAGCTTAGTCGACTTCTCCTACGAGCAGTACTTC.

This chain connects TRBV19 to TRBJ1-5, with 11 bases fitting TRBD1. CDR3 length equals 15 residues. V lost 6 bases, J lost 4 bases, and 5 bases stayed unmatched. The germline gives CDR1 LNHDA, CDR2 SQIVND (reference sequence). CDR3 sequence: CASRPGQGVNQPQHF. The DNA of the CDR3 is TGTGCCAGTAGGCCGGGACAGGGGGTAAATCAGCCCCAGCATTTT.

The rearrangement links TRBV30 to TRBJ1-2, with unresolved D. The CDR3 is made up of 12 amino acids. V lost 6 bases and J lost 0, with 8 bases in between. In germline, CDR1 is GTSNPN, CDR2 SVGIG (reference sequence). The chain's CDR3 is CACSHSNYGYTF. For the CDR3, the DNA is TGTGCCTGCTCGCACTCTAACTATGGCTACACCTTC. The full variable domain, with the rest looked up from reference TRBV30 and TRBJ1-2, is SQTIHQWPATLVQPVGSPLSLECTVEGTSNPNLYWYRQAAGRGLQLLFYSVGIGQISSEVPQNLSASRPQDRQFILSSKKLLLSDSGFYLCACSHSNYGYTFGSGTRLTVV.

The chain uses TRBV6-5 and TRBJ2-2; weak D call: TRBD2 (5 bases). The germline gives CDR1 MNHEY, CDR2 SVGAGI. V was shortened by 6 bases and J by 5 bases, with 13 bases between the two germline ends. This CDR3 is 14 amino acids long. The chain's CDR3 is CASSKMIATGELFF. CDR3 DNA: TGTGCCAGCAGCAAAATGATAGCGACCGGGGAGCTGTTTTTT.

This rearrangement joins TRBV2 to TRBJ2-7; D perhaps matches TRBD1 (6 bases). Between the trimmed V and J ends, which lost 6 bases and 3 bases, there was a span of 12 bases. The CDR3 length is 13 residues. Germline V gene lookup returns CDR1 SNHLY and CDR2 FYNNEI. The CDR3 reads CASSDGQIYEQYF. CDR3 nucleotides: TGTGCCAGCAGCGACGGACAGATCTACGAGCAGTACTTC.

This clone was seen only once. The V call is TRBV5-6, the J call TRBJ1-2, with 7 bases identical to TRBD1. CDR1 SGHDT and CDR2 YYEEEE come from the germline V gene. Trimming at V came to 4 bases and at J to 2 bases, leaving 8 bases not matched to a gene. The CDR3 covers 15 residues. This CDR3 reads CASSLTGTVNYGYTF. The CDR3 DNA reads as TGTGCCAGCAGCCTAACCGGGACAGTCAACTATGGCTACACCTTC. Complete variable domain (other parts from reference TRBV5-6 and TRBJ1-2): DAGVTQSPTHLIKTRGQQVTLRCSPKSGHDTVSWYQQALGQGPQFIFQYYEEEERQRGNFPDRFSGHQFPNYSSELNVNALLLGDSALYLCASSLTGTVNYGYTFGSGTRLTVV.

This sequence joins TRBV29-1 and TRBJ2-5; 7 positions match TRBD2. Germline CDR1 is SQVTM and CDR2 is ANQGSEA. The CDR3 is made up of 15 amino acids. V lost 7 bases and J lost 4; bases outside the gene matches: 15. The CDR3 bases are TGCAGCGCAGCAAAGCTAGCGGCCGTAGGAGAGACCCAGTACTTC. Protein product: CSAAKLAAVGETQYF.

This chain links TRBV7-9 with TRBJ1-5; TRBD1 matches 10 bases. CDR1 is SEHNR and CDR2 is FQNEAQ in the germline V gene (reference sequence). Trimming took 3 bases from V and 3 from J; bases not matched to a gene: 8. The CDR3 spans 17 residues. The CDR3 bases are TGTGCCAGCAGCTTTGGGACAGGGGATACCTTCAATCAGCCCCAGCATTTT. Translation: CASSFGTGDTFNQPQHF.

The genes are TRBV5-4 and TRBJ2-2; possibly TRBD1 for D (5 bases). The CDR3 has 15 amino acids. Trimming removed 0 bases at V and 5 bases at J, with 11 bases between. Germline V gene data show CDR1 as SGHNT and CDR2 as YYREEE (reference sequence). The CDR3: CASSLASAGTGELFF. The CDR3 bases are TGTGCCAGCAGCTTGGCCTCGGCAGGGACCGGGGAGCTGTTTTTT.

In its sample, this clone was seen a few times. The chain has TRBV4-1 and TRBJ1-5; a weak D match, TRBD1 (5 bases). The ends were cut back, 2 bases at V and 0 bases at J, with 8 bases in the middle. The germline V gene has CDR1 MGHRA and CDR2 YSYEKL. CDR3 size: 15 residues. The CDR3, as DNA: TGCGCCAGCAGCCAACAACAGGTTAGCAATCAGCCCCAGCATTTT. Protein: CASSQQQVSNQPQHF.

The chain is built from TRBV2 and TRBJ2-6, with D maybe TRBD2 (6 bases). CDR1 SNHLY and CDR2 FYNNEI come from the germline V gene. The CDR3 loop spans 18 amino acids. V was shortened by 4 bases and J by 3 bases, with 19 bases between the two germline ends. Here the CDR3 reads CASSAVGGKRIGANVLTF. Here the CDR3 DNA reads TGTGCCAGCAGTGCGGTTGGCGGGAAAAGGATTGGGGCCAACGTCCTGACTTTC.

V usage is TRBV6-1 and J usage is TRBJ1-3; 8 nucleotides agree with TRBD1. The CDR3 extends over 15 amino acids. V was clipped by 6 bases and J by 4 bases; unmatched bases: 8. CDR1 MNHNS and CDR2 SASEGT come from the germline V gene. This chain's CDR3 is CASRAQGVTGNTIYF. DNA for the CDR3: TGTGCCAGCAGAGCACAGGGGGTCACCGGAAACACCATATATTTT.